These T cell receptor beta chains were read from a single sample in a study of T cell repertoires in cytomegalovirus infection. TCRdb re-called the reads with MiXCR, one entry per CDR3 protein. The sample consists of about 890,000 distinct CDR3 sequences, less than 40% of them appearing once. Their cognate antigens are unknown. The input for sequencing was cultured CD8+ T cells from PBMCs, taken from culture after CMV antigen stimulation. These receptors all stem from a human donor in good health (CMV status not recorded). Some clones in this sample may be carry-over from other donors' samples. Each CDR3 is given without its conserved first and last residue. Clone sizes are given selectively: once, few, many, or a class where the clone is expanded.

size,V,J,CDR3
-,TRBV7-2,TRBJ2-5,ASSGGGGGKD
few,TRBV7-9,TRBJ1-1,ASSSPVDGAEAF
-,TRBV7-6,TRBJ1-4,ASSLGSEDEKLF
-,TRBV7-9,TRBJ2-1,ASSLVPSGTNEQF
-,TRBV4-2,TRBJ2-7,ASSQGINSYEQY
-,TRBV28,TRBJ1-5,ASGIYSNQPQH
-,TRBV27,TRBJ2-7,ASSIAGVPSYEQY
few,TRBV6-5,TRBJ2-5,ASSYTLSQGQETQY
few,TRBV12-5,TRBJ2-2,ASGLVDHGELF
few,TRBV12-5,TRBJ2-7,ASGFDSYEQY
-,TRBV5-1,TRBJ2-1,ASSSSGTGAYNEQF
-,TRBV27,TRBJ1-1,ASSHNSQTAF
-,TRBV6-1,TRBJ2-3,ASSFPPEGPDTQY
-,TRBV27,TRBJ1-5,ASGQTNQPQH
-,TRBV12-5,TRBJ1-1,ASGFSWTEAF
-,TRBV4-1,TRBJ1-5,ASSLPEALQPQH
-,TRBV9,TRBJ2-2,ASNAGGELF
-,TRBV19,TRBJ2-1,ASTLGTGVNEQF
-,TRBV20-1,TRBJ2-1,SAPGRGGGAWNEQF
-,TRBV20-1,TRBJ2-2,SVERTWSTGELF
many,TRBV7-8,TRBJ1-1,ASSLRDTASTEAF
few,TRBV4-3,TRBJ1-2,ASSQDLRTGTPGYT
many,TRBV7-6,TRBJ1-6,ASSSIDSNSPLH
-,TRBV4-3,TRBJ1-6,ASSQDLLARGDSPLH
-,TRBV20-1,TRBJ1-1,SARELNTEAF
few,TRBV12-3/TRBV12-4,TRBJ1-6,ASSFYFGDFPSGGYNSPLH
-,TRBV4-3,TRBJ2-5,ASSQERDTQTQY
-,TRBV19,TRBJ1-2,ASSMGGYAYGYT
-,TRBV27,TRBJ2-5,ASTQGGAETQY
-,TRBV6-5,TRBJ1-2,ASTNGFQLANYGYT
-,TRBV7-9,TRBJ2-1,ASSFSDSDYNEQF
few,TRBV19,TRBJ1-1,ASTQGSVNTEAF
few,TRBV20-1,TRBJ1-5,SARDLISGVSQH
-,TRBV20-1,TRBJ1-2,SARGLKYGYT
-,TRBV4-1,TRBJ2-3,ASSQNGGVFTDTQY
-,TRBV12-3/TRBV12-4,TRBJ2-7,ASSRLFYEQY